This TCR beta chain was recovered during a study of graft-versus-host responses after intestinal transplantation. Study summary: For around 3 years after anti-thymocyte globulin induction, all recipients took tacrolimus and steroids.

Only one count was recorded for this clone. Its antigen is unknown. Sequenced by immunoSEQ multiplex PCR; TCRdb stores in-frame clones only, minus some. The sample records 45,000 to 50,000 clones, around 90% being singletons. CDR3 size: 11 residues. Germline V CDR1 and CDR2: ENHRY, SYGVKD. Deletions cut 4 bases from V and 6 bases from J, with 7 bases between. Study results and caveats: Some GvH clones were seen earlier in gut or blood, suggesting intestinal origin.

The sequence was obtained from a human donor who was the organ donor for an intestinal transplant. The chain couples TRBV10-3 to TRBJ2-7; D gene unclear. The input for sequencing was unstimulated CD4+ T cells sorted from spleen or lymph node cells, taken before transplant. Written as DNA, the CDR3 is TGTGCCATCAGTGGAGGTTCCGAGCAGTACTTC. This sequence encodes CAISGGSEQYF.